This TCR beta chain was captured by sequencing in a study of blood T cell repertoires in COVID-19. Background on the study: PBMCs, B-cell-depleted T cells, or T cells provided the cDNA or gDNA that made up the material.

Assay: immunoSEQ multiplex PCR; the TCRdb copy retains only in-frame clones and omits some. The sample contains 60,000 or so clones, approximately 90% of which appear only once. Germline V gene data show CDR1 as SGHVS and CDR2 as FNYEAQ. This CDR3 comprises 14 residues. With 6 bases removed from V and 1 base from J, the gap between germline ends came to 12 bases. Input material: peripheral blood. The rearrangement joins TRBV7-6 to TRBJ2-5; D is possibly TRBD1 (5 bases). The TCR sequence derives from a human donor with active COVID-19. The donor label of this sample is uncertain. CDR3 amino acids: CASSKRGSQETQYF. CDR3 coding DNA: TGTGCCAGCAGTAAAAGGGGATCCCAAGAGACCCAGTACTTC. The full variable domain, rest sourced from reference TRBV7-6 and TRBJ2-5, is GAGVSQSPRYKVTKRGQDVALRCDPISGHVSLYWYRQALGQGPEFLTYFNYEAQQDKSGLPNDRFSAERPEGSISTLTIQRTEQRDSAMYRCASSKRGSQETQYFGPGTRLLVL.